These 11 T cell receptor beta chains were sequenced from one sample in a study of shared clonotypes between healthy human individuals. Repertoires were generated with immunoSEQ multiplex PCR, while TCRdb's copy carries only in-frame clones and drops some. The table lists over a million clones, approximately 70% of them singletons, with approximately 1.5% in the top ten. What was sequenced was memory CD4+ T cells sorted from blood. Subset denoted: CD45RA-negative fraction. Receptors originate from a man between 18 and 35 years old in good health.

The genes are TRBV9 and TRBJ2-5; 10 bases map to TRBD2. The germline CDR1 and CDR2 sequences are SGDLS and YYNGEE. This CDR3 contains 16 residues. V was pared by 3 bases and J by 5 bases, with 10 bases of the junction left unmatched. The CDR3 reads CASSAQSGGARETQYF. CDR3 DNA: TGTGCCAGCAGCGCCCAAAGCGGGGGGGCCCGGGAGACCCAGTACTTC.

V usage is TRBV28 and J usage is TRBJ2-7, with TRBD1 identical over 9 bases. V gave up 3 bases and J gave up 2 bases; unmatched junction bases: 5. The CDR3 totals 15 residues. Germline loops: CDR1 MDHEN, CDR2 SYDVKM. CDR3 protein: CASSLSDRGTYEQYF. The CDR3 region has the DNA TGTGCCAGCAGTTTGTCGGACAGGGGCACCTACGAGCAGTACTTC. The full variable domain, its missing parts supplied by reference TRBV28 and TRBJ2-7, is DVKVTQSSRYLVKRTGEKVFLECVQDMDHENMFWYRQDPGLGLRLIYFSYDVKMKEKGDIPEGYSVSREKKERFSLILESASTNQTSMYLCASSLSDRGTYEQYFGPGTRLTVT.

This clone has just a few counts. The J gene is TRBJ2-5, the V gene TRBV6-1; TRBD2 matches at 14 bases. V was pared by 4 bases and J by 7 bases, with 5 bases of the junction left unmatched. Germline assignment: CDR1 MNHNS and CDR2 SASEGT. This CDR3 has 15 residues. CDR3 sequence reads: CASSGGLAGVGTQYF. The CDR3 nucleotides are TGTGCCAGCAGTGGGGGACTAGCGGGAGTGGGGACCCAGTACTTC.

The V gene is TRBV2, the J gene TRBJ1-2, with TRBD1 as a possible D gene (5 bases). V was shortened by 6 bases and J by 3 bases, with 11 bases between the two germline ends. Germline V CDR1 and CDR2: SNHLY, FYNNEI. This CDR3 spans 13 amino acids. The DNA for the CDR3 is TGTGCCAGCAGCCAGGGTTGGGACTATGGCTACACCTTC. This gives the protein CASSQGWDYGYTF. Variable domain in full (rest from reference TRBV2 and TRBJ1-2): EPEVTQTPSHQVTQMGQEVILRCVPISNHLYFYWYRQILGQKVEFLVSFYNNEISEKSEIFDDQFSVERPDGSNFTLKIRSTKLEDSAMYFCASSQGWDYGYTFGSGTRLTVV.

The table lists this clone with a few counts. The rearrangement uses TRBV9 and TRBJ2-2, with a possible D match to TRBD2 (6 bases). V was clipped by 0 bases and J by 4 bases, with 10 bases between them. The CDR3 has 15 amino acids. Per the germline V gene, CDR1 is SGDLS and CDR2 is YYNGEE. CDR3 loop: CASSVGLDTTGELFF. The CDR3, as DNA: TGTGCCAGCAGCGTAGGACTAGACACCACCGGGGAGCTGTTTTTT.

This clone appeared once. Additional DNA sequences in this sample encode the identical CDR3. The chain uses TRBV5-1 and TRBJ2-3; 9 positions match TRBD2. CDR1 and CDR2 from the germline V gene are SGHRS and YFSETQ. CDR3 size: 15 residues. Unmatched junction bases numbered 0, after V lost 1 base and J lost 0 bases. CDR3: CASSLSGGSTDTQYF. CDR3 nucleotides: TGCGCCAGCAGCTTGAGCGGGGGGAGCACAGATACGCAGTATTTT.

This clone has only one observation. V gene TRBV7-3 combines with J gene TRBJ2-3, with 13 bases aligning to TRBD2. Germline V lookup: CDR1 SGHTA, CDR2 FQGTGA. The CDR3 contains 16 residues. V shed 4 bases, J shed 2 bases, and the junction held 3 bases outside the gene matches. The CDR3 bases are TGTGCCAGCAGCTCGGGACTAGCGGGGCCCACAGATACGCAGTATTTT. Its translation: CASSSGLAGPTDTQYF. The full variable domain, rest sourced from reference TRBV7-3 and TRBJ2-3, is GAGVSQTPSNKVTEKGKYVELRCDPISGHTALYWYRQSLGQGPEFLIYFQGTGAADDSGLPNDRFFAVRPEGSVSTLKIQRTERGDSAVYLCASSSGLAGPTDTQYFGPGTRLTVL.

The V gene is TRBV19, the J gene TRBJ1-1; TRBD1 agrees at 7 bases. The CDR3 is 15 amino acids. Germline V CDR1 and CDR2: LNHDA, SQIVND (reference sequence). Trimming at V came to 5 bases and at J to 1 base, leaving 7 bases not matched to a gene. The CDR3 coding sequence is TGTGCCAGTAGTTATAGTCGGGACAGGAACACTGAAGCTTTCTTT. This encodes CASSYSRDRNTEAFF.

This clone was found a few times. Other DNA sequences of this sample code for an identical CDR3. V gene TRBV7-2 combines with J gene TRBJ1-1; possible D gene TRBD1, 6 bases. Looked up from germline, CDR1 is SGHTA and CDR2 is FQGNSA. V gave up 1 base and J gave up 1 base, with 7 bases separating them. This CDR3 comprises 14 residues. The chain's CDR3 is CASSLGGGNTEAFF. CDR3 nucleotide sequence: TGTGCCAGCAGCTTAGGAGGGGGGAACACTGAAGCTTTCTTT.

This clone occurred a few times. The V gene is TRBV30, the J gene TRBJ1-2; 8 bases match TRBD1. Trimming removed 0 bases from V and 7 bases from J; junction bases left unmatched: 7. Germline CDR1 is GTSNPN and CDR2 is SVGIG (reference sequence). The CDR3 has 14 residues. The CDR3 is CAWSVTLDRAGYTF. CDR3 coding DNA: TGTGCCTGGAGTGTAACCTTGGACAGGGCTGGCTACACCTTC.

This clone was observed a handful of times. The genes are TRBV5-1 and TRBJ1-4, with D perhaps matching TRBD1 (5 bases). Germline CDR1 reads SGHRS; CDR2 reads YFSETQ. This CDR3 has 14 amino acids. V was clipped by 4 bases and J by 5 bases, with 12 bases between them. CDR3 amino acids: CASSAGALNEKLFF. The CDR3 DNA follows: TGCGCCAGCAGCGCTGGGGCCCTGAATGAAAAACTGTTTTTT. Combining the CDR3 with reference TRBV5-1 and TRBJ1-4 gives the whole variable domain KAGVTQTPRYLIKTRGQQVTLSCSPISGHRSVSWYQQTPGQGLQFLFEYFSETQRNKGNFPGRFSGRQFSNSRSEMNVSTLELGDSALYLCASSAGALNEKLFFGSGTQLSVL.